The source of this TCR beta chain is a study of cytomegalovirus exposure and HLA in healthy donors. These donors were members of the approximately 110-subject validation cohort, a group separate from the approximately 640-subject first cohort. Whole-study results and caveats: The classifier reportedly diagnosed cytomegalovirus status with high sensitivity and specificity. In vitro work confirmed that a few CMV-associated chains recognize CMV antigens.

Data came from immunoSEQ multiplex PCR; TCRdb stores just in-frame clones and leaves some out. This table has about 220,000 clones, approximately 80% appearing once. The V end lost 2 bases, the J end lost 9 bases, and 12 bases lay between the germline ends. The length of the CDR3 is 13 residues. The germline gives CDR1 SGDLS, CDR2 YYNGEE. Of note for this clone: Antigen: not known.

Specimen: PBMCs. The clonotype originates from a woman in her 30s in good health and CMV-seropositive. V gene TRBV9 combines with J gene TRBJ2-1, with D perhaps TRBD2 (5 bases). DNA for the CDR3: TGTGCCAGCAGCGTGGGGAGTTTGCCTGAGCAGTTCTTC. Translating gives CASSVGSLPEQFF.